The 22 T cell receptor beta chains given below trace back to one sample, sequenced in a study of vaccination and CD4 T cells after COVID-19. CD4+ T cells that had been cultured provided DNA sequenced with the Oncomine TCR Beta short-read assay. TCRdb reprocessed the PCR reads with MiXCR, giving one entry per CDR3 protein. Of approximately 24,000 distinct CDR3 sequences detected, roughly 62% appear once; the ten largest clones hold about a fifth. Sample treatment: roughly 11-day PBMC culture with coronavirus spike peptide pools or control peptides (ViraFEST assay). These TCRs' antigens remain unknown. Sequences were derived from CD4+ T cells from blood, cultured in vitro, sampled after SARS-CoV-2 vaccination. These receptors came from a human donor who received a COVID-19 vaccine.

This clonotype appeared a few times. The CDR3 nucleotides read TGTGCCAGCAGTGAATTTAGGGGGCCTAACTATGGCTACACCTTC. Protein sequence: CASSEFRGPNYGYTF. J is TRBJ1-2 and V is TRBV2, with 7 bases matching TRBD1. This CDR3 spans 15 amino acids. From germline, CDR1 is SNHLY and CDR2 FYNNEI. V lost 2 bases and J lost 0; bases outside the gene matches: 3.

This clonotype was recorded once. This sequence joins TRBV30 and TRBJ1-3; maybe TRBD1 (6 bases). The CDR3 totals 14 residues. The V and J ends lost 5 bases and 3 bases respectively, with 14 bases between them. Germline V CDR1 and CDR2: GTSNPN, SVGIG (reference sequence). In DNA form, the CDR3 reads TGTGCCTGGCTTGAACAGGGACTTGGAAACACCATATATTTT. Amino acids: CAWLEQGLGNTIYF. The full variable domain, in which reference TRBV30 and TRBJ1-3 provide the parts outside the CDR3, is SQTIHQWPATLVQPVGSPLSLECTVEGTSNPNLYWYRQAAGRGLQLLFYSVGIGQISSEVPQNLSASRPQDRQFILSSKKLLLSDSGFYLCAWLEQGLGNTIYFGEGSWLTVV.

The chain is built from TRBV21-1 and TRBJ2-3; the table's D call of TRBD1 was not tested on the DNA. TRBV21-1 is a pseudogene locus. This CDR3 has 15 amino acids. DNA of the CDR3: TGTGCCAGCAGCACTAGGGACAGGCTTACAGATACGCAGTATTTT. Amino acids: CASSTRDRLTDTQYF.

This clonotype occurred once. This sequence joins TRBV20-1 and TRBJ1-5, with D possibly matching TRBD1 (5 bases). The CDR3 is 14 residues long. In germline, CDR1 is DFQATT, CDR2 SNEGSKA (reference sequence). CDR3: CTAPAGGSNQPQHF. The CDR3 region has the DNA TGCACCGCACCAGCGGGGGGTAGCAATCAGCCCCAGCATTTT.

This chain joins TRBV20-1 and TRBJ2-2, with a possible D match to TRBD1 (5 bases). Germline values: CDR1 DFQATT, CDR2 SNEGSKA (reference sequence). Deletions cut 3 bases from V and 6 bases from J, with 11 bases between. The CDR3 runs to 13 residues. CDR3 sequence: CSASPRVAGELFF. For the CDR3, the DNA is TGCAGTGCTAGCCCCAGGGTAGCCGGGGAGCTGTTTTTT.

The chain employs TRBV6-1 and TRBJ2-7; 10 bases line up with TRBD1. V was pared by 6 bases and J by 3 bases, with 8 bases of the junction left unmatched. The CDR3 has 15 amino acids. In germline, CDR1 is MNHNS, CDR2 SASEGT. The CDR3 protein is CASRLTGTGVYEQYF. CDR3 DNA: TGTGCCAGCAGACTCACCGGGACAGGGGTCTACGAGCAGTACTTC.

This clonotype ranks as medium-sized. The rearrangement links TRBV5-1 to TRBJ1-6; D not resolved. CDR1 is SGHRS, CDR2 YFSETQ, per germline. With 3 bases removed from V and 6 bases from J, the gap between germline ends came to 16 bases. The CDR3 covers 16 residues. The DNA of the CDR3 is TGCGCCAGCAGCTCGGAATATCGTCGGACTAATTCACCCCTCCACTTT. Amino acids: CASSSEYRRTNSPLHF.

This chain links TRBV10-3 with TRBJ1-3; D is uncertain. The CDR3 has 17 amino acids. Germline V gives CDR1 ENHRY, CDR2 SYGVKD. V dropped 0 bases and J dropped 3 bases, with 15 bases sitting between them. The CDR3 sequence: CAISESTEVGIGNTIYF. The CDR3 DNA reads TGTGCCATCAGTGAGTCGACGGAAGTGGGTATTGGAAACACCATATATTTT.

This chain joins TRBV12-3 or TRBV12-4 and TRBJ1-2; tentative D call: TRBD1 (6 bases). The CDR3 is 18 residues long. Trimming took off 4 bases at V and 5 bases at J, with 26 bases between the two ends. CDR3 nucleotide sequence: TGTGCCAGCAGTTCCCGGGGGGGGGCTACATTCAGAGATTATGGCTACACCTTC. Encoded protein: CASSSRGGATFRDYGYTF.

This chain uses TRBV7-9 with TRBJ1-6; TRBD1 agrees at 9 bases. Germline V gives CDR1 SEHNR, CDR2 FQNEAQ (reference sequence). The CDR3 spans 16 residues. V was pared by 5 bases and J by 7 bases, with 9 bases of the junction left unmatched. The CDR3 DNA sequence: TGTGCCAGCAGCCTAGTGGGACAGGGACCGAATTCACCCCTCCACTTT. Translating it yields CASSLVGQGPNSPLHF.

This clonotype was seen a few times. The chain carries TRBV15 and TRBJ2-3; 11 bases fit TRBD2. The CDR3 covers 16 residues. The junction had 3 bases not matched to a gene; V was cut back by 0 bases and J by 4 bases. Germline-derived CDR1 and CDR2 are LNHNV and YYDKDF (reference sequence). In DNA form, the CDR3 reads TGTGCCACCAGCAGAGATCTAGCGGGGGGTCCAGATACGCAGTATTTT. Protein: CATSRDLAGGPDTQYF.

CDR3 in amino acids: CASSFGPGSRETQYF. As DNA, the CDR3 is TGTGCCAGCAGCTTTGGTCCAGGGTCTCGGGAGACCCAGTACTTC. The chain uses TRBV7-3 and TRBJ2-5; the D gene is possibly TRBD1 (5 bases). Trimming removed 3 bases at V and 5 bases at J, with 16 bases between. Germline V gene lookup returns CDR1 SGHTA and CDR2 FQGTGA. CDR3 length equals 15 residues.

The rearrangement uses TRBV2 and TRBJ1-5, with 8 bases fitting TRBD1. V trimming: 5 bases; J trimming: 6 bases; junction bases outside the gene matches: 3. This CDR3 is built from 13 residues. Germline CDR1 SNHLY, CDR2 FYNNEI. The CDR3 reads CASSRQGIQPQHF. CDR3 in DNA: TGTGCCAGCAGTCGACAGGGGATTCAGCCCCAGCATTTT.

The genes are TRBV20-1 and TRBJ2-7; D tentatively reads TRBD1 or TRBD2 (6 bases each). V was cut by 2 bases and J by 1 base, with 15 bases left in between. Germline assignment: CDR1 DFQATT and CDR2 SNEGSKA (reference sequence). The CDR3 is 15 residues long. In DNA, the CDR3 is TGCAGTGCTAGATCATCGGGGGCAGGGTCCTACGAGCAGTACTTC. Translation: CSARSSGAGSYEQYF.

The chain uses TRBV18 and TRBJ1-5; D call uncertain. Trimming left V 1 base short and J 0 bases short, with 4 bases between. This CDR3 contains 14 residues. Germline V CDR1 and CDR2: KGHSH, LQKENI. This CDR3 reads CASSPLYSNQPQHF. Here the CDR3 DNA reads TGTGCCAGCTCACCACTCTATAGCAATCAGCCCCAGCATTTT.

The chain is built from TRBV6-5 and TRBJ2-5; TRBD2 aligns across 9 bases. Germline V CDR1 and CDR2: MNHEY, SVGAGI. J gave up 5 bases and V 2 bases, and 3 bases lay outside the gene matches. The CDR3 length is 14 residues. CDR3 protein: CASSYAGGGETQYF. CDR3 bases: TGTGCCAGCAGTTACGCGGGGGGGGGCGAGACCCAGTACTTC.

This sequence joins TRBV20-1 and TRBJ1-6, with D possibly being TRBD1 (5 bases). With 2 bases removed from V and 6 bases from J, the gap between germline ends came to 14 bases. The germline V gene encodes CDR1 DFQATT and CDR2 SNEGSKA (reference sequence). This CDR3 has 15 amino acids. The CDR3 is CSARTDSYLNSPLHF. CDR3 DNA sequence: TGCAGTGCTAGAACCGACAGCTACCTTAATTCACCCCTCCACTTT.

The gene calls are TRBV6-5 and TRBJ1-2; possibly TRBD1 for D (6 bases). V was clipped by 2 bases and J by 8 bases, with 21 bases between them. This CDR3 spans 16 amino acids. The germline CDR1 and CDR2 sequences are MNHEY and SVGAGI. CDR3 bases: TGTGCCAGCAGTTACAGATTCGAGGGAGGGGGTGGAGGCTACACCTTC. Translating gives CASSYRFEGGGGGYTF.

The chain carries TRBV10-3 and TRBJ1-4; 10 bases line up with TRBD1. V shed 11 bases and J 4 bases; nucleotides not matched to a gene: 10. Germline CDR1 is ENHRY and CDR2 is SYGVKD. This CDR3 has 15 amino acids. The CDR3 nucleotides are TGTGCCTCGTCCCGGGACAGGGGCGATAATGAAAAACTGTTTTTT. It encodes CASSRDRGDNEKLFF.

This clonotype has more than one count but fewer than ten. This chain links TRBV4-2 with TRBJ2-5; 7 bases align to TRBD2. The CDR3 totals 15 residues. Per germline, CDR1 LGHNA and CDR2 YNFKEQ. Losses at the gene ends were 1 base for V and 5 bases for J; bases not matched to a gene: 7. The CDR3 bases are TGTGCCAGCAGCCAAGGGGCCGGGGGGACGGAGACCCAGTACTTC. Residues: CASSQGAGGTETQYF.

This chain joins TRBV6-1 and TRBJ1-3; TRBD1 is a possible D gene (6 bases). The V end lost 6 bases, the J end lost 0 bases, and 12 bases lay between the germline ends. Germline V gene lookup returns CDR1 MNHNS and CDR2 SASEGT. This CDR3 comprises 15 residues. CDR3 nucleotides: TGTGCCAGCAGCGCTGACAGGTTCTCTGGAAACACCATATATTTT. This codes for CASSADRFSGNTIYF.

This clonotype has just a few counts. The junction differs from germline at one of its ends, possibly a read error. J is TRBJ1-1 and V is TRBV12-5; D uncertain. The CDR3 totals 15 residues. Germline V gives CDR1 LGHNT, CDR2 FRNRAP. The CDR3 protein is CASGSERLYGGIASF. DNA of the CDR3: TGTGCTAGTGGTTCCGAAAGACTATACGGCGGGATAGCTTCCTTT.